The sequence of this T cell receptor beta chain was determined in a study of siplizumab effects on memory and regulatory T cells. General observations from the study: Among alloreactive clones, only a minor fraction mapped to unstimulated subsets. Sequences that were alloreactive and traceable to unstimulated CD4+ memory cells were significantly reduced by siplizumab.

Between the trimmed V and J ends, which lost 4 bases and 3 bases, there was a span of 15 bases. The CDR3 consists of 16 residues. Germline V gene lookup returns CDR1 SGHTA and CDR2 FQGNSA. Method: immunoSEQ multiplex PCR; TCRdb's copy keeps in-frame clones and lacks some. Among fewer than 9,500 clones listed, approximately 74% were seen once. In a few donor pairs, unstimulated naive, memory, effector memory and TEMRA subsets were sequenced. This clone came up once. The antigen is not known. The chain carries TRBV7-2 and TRBJ2-2, with D uncertain. The clonotype originates from a human donor in good health. The material sequenced was effector memory CD8+ T cells sorted from blood. The subset was: unstimulated CD8+ effector memory T cells. In DNA, the CDR3 is TGTGCCAGCAGCTACGCTCCTAAACTTTACACCGGGGAGCTGTTTTTT. Protein sequence: CASSYAPKLYTGELFF.